This TCR beta chain was captured by sequencing in a study of blood T cell repertoires in COVID-19. On the study more broadly: T cells, B-cell-depleted T cells, or PBMCs provided the cDNA or gDNA that served as material.

The table came from immunoSEQ multiplex PCR; TCRdb's copy has only in-frame clones and leaves some out. The sample holds about 120,000 clones, almost 85% seen once. CDR1 and CDR2 from the germline V gene are SGHTA and FQGNSA. Trimming removed 4 bases from V and 1 base from J, with 16 bases in between. The CDR3 consists of 16 residues. The sequenced sample consisted of peripheral blood. The receptor comes from a man aged 70 or older with active or convalescent COVID-19. The chain joins TRBV7-2 to TRBJ1-1; tentative D call: TRBD1 (6 bases). CDR3 loop: CASSSRGGGKNTEAFF. In DNA form, the CDR3 reads TGTGCCAGCAGCTCTCGAGGGGGGGGAAAGAACACTGAAGCTTTCTTT.